This T cell receptor (beta chain) is drawn from a study of cytomegalovirus exposure and HLA in healthy donors. Study-level findings and limits: For most TCR beta V segments, an earlier analysis put the productive rate at about 87% or about 30% of the time. The sole available immune exposure information was CMV serostatus.

From germline, CDR1 is SGHNT and CDR2 YYREEE (reference sequence). Trimming at V came to 4 bases and at J to 4 bases, leaving 8 bases not matched to a gene. There are 15 residues in the CDR3. Comment on this clone: Antigen: not known.

The PCR was carried out with 60 Vbeta primers and 13 Jbeta primers. Using immunoSEQ multiplex PCR, the repertoire was profiled, and TCRdb retains in-frame clones only, with some absent. The listing records roughly 110,000 clones. Donors had nominal health at sampling but likely had unrecorded immune exposures. The sample comprised PBMCs. The V call is TRBV5-4, the J call TRBJ2-3, with TRBD1 matching over 8 bases. The clonotype comes from a man aged 25-45 years in good health and CMV-seronegative. Here the CDR3 reads CASSTGQDMPDTQYF. The DNA for the CDR3 is TGTGCCAGCAGCACGGGACAGGACATGCCAGATACGCAGTATTTT.